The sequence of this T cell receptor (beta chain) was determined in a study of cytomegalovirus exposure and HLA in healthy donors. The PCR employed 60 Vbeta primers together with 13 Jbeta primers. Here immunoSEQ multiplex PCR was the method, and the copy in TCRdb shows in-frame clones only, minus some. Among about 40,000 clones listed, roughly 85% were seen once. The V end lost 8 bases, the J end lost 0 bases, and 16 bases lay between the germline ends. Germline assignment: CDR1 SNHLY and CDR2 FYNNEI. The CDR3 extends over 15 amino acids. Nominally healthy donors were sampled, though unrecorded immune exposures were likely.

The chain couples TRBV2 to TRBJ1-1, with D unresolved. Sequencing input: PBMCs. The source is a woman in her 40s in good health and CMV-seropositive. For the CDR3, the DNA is TGTGCCAGCCCCTCTGTCAGTTCAATGAACACTGAAGCTTTCTTT. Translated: CASPSVSSMNTEAFF.